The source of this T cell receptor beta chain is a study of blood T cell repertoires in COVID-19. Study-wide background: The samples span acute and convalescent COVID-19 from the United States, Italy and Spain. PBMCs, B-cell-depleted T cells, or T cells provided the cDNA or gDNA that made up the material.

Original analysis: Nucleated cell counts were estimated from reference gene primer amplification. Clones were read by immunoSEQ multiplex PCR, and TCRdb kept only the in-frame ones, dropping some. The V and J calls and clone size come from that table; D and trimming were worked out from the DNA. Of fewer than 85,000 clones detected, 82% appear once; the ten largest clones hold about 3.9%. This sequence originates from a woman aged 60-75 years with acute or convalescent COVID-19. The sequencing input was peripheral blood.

CDR3 sequence (DNA): TGTGCCAGCAGTTTATGGGAGGACAGGGGGCTAGGCAATCAGCCCCAGCATTTT. Translating gives CASSLWEDRGLGNQPQHF. This chain joins TRBV28 and TRBJ1-5; 11 nucleotides align to TRBD1. V was pared by 0 bases and J by 2 bases, with 6 bases of the junction left unmatched. The CDR3 runs 18 residues. CDR1 and CDR2 from the germline V gene are MDHEN and SYDVKM.